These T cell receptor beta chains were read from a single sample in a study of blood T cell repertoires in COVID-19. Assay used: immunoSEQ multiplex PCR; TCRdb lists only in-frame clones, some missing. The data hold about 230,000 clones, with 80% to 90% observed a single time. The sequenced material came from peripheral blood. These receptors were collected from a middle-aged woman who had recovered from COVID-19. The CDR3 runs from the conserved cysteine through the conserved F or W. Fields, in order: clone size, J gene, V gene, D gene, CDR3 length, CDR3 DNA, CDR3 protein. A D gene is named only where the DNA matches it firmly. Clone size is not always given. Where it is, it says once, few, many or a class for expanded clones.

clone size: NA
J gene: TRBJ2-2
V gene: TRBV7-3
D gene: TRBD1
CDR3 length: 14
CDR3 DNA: TGTGCCAGCAGCTCACAGCAGGGGGCTGGGGAGCTGTTTTTT
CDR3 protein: CASSSQQGAGELFF

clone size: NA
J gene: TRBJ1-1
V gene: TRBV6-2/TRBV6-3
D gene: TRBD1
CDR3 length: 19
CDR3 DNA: TGTGCCAGCGGCCCTTTCCCCCGGGACAGGGGGCTAGGGAACACTGAAGCTTTCTTT
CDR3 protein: CASGPFPRDRGLGNTEAFF

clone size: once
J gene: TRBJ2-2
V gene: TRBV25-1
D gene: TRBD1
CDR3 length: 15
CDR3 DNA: TGTGCCAGCAGTGAGACAGGGTTTCGGTCCGGGGAGCTGTTTTTT
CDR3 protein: CASSETGFRSGELFF

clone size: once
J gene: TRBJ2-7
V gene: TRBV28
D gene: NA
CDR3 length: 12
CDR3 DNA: TGTGCCAGCAGAATACAGGGTTCCGAGCAGTACTTC
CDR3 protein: CASRIQGSEQYF

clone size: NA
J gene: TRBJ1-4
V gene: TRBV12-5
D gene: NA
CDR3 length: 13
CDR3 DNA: TGTGCTAGTGGCAGGACAGTAAATGAAAAACTGTTTTTT
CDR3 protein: CASGRTVNEKLFF

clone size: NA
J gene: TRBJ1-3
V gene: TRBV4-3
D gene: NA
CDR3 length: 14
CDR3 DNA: TGCGCCAGCAGCCAAACAGGGTGGGGGAACACCATATATTTT
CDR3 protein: CASSQTGWGNTIYF

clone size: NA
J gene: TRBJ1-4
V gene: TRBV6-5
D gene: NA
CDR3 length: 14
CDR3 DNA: TGTGCCAGCAGTTACTCCGGGGGGAATGAAAAACTGTTTTTT
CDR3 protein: CASSYSGGNEKLFF

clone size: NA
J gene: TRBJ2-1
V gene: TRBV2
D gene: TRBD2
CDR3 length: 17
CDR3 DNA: TGTGCCAGCAGTGATCCTAGCGGGGAAATCTCCTACAATGAGCAGTTCTTC
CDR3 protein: CASSDPSGEISYNEQFF

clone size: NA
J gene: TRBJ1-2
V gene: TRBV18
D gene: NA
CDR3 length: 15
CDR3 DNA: TGTGCCAGCTCACCAAGGCTGGGGGCGGACTATGGCTACACCTTC
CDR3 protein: CASSPRLGADYGYTF

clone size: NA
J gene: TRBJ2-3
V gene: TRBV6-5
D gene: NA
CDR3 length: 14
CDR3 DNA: TGTGCCAGCAGGGTACAGGAGAGCACAGATACGCAGTATTTT
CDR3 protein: CASRVQESTDTQYF

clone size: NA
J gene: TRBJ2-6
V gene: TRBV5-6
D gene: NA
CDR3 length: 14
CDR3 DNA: TGTGCCAGCAGCTTCATCTCTGGGGCCAACGTCCTGACTTTC
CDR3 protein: CASSFISGANVLTF

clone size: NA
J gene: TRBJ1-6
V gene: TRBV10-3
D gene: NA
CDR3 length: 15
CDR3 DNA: TGTGCCATCAGTGAGTCAGCGTACGGCGGTTCACCCCTCCACTTT
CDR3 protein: CAISESAYGGSPLHF

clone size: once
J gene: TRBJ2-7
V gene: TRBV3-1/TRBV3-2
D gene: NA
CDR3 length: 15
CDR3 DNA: TGTGCCAGCAGCCAAGAGGGGAGTATGATCTACGAGCAGTACTTC
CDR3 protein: CASSQEGSMIYEQYF

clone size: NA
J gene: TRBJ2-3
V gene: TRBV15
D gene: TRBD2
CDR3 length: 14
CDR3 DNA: TGTGCCACCAGCGGACTAGCGGGGACAGATACGCAGTATTTT
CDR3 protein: CATSGLAGTDTQYF

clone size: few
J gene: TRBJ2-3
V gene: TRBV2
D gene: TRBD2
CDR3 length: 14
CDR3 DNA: TGTGCCAGCAGTCAGGGACTAAGCACAGATACGCAGTATTTT
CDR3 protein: CASSQGLSTDTQYF

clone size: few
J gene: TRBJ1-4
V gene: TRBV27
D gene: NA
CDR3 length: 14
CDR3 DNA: TGTGCCAGCAGCGGGTGGGCAACTAATGAAAAACTGTTTTTT
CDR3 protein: CASSGWATNEKLFF

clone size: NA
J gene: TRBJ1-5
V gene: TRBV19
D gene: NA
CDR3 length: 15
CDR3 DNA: TGTGCCAGTTGCCCCCAACAGGGCTGGGATCAGCCCCAGCATTTT
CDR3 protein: CASCPQQGWDQPQHF

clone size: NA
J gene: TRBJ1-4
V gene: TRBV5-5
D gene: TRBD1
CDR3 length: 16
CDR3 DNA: TGTGCCAGCAACTCGGGACAGGGGTTCTCGAATGAAAAACTGTTTTTT
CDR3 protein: CASNSGQGFSNEKLFF

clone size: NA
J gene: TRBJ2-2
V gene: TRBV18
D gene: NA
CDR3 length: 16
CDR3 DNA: TGTGCCAGCTCACAGTACCGGACTGTGAACACCGGGGAGCTGTTTTTT
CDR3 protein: CASSQYRTVNTGELFF

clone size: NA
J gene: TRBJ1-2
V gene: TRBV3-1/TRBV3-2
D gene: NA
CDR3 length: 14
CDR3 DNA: TGTGCCAGCAGCCAAGAAGGAGGCACCTATGGCTACACCTTC
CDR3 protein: CASSQEGGTYGYTF

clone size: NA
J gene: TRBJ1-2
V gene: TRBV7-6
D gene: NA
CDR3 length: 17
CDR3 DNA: TGTGCCAGCAGCTTAACCCCAGATGGGAGGGACCCCTATGGCTACACCTTC
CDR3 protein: CASSLTPDGRDPYGYTF

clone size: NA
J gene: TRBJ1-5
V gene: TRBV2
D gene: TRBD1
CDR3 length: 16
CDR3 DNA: TGTGCCAGCAGTGAAGCGGGACAGCTTAGCAATCAGCCCCAGCATTTT
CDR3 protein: CASSEAGQLSNQPQHF

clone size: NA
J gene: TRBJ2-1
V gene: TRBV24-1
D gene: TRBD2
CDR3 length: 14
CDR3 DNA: TGTGCCACCAGTTTGCGGGGGGGCCAAAATGAGCAGTTCTTC
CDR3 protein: CATSLRGGQNEQFF

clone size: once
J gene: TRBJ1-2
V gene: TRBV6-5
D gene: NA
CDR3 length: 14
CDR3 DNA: TGTGCCAGCAGAGGACAGCAGAGGAACTATGGCTACACCTTC
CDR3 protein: CASRGQQRNYGYTF

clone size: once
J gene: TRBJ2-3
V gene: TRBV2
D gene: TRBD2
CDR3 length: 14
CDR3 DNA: TGTGCCAGCAGTGAATATCTAGCGGGAGATACGCAGTATTTT
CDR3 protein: CASSEYLAGDTQYF

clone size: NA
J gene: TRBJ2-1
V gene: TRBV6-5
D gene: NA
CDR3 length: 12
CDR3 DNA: TGTGCCAGCAGGGTACAGGACAATGAGCAGTTCTTC
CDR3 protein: CASRVQDNEQFF

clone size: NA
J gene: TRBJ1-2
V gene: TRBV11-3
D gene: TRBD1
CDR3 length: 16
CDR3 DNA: TGTGCCAGCAGCTTAGAGGGAAGACAGGGACTTTATGGCTACACCTTC
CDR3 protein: CASSLEGRQGLYGYTF

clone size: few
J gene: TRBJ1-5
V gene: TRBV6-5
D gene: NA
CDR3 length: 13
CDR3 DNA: TGTGCCAGCAGAACAGGGTTTGGTCAGCCCCAGCATTTT
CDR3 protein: CASRTGFGQPQHF

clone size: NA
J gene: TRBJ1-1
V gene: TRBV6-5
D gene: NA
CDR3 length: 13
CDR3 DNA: TGTGCCAGCAGTATAAGGGAGGACACTGAAGCTTTCTTT
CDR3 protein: CASSIREDTEAFF

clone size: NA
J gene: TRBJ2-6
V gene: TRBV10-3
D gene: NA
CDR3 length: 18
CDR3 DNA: TGTGCCATCAGTGAGACACCGGACGGGAGCTCTGGGGCCAACGTCCTGACTTTC
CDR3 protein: CAISETPDGSSGANVLTF

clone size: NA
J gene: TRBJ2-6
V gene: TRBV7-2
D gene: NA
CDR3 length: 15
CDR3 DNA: TGTGCCAGCAGCTTGGGGCTCTCTGGGGCCAACGTCCTGACTTTC
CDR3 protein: CASSLGLSGANVLTF

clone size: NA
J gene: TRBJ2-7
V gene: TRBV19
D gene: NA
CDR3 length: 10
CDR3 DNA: TGTGCCAGTGGGGACGGGAGGCAGTACTTC
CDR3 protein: CASGDGRQYF

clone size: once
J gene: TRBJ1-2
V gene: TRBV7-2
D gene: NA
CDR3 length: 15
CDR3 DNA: TGTGCCAGCAGCTTAGTTGAGGGGGTCGAGGGTGGCTACACCTTC
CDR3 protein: CASSLVEGVEGGYTF

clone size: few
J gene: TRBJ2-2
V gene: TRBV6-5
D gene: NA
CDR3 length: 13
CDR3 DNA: TGTGCCAGCAGTTATGCGGACACCGGGGAGCTGTTTTTT
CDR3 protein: CASSYADTGELFF

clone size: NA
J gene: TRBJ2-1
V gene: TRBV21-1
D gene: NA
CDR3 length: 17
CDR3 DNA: TGTGCCAGCAGCGGGGGGACTAGCGGGTTCATCTACAATGAGCAGTTCTTC
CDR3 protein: CASSGGTSGFIYNEQFF

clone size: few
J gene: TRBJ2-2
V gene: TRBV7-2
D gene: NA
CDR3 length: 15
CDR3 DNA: TGTGCCAGCAGCCTCCAAGTAAGCTTCGCCGGGGAGCTGTTTTTT
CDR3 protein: CASSLQVSFAGELFF